This is a list of T cell receptor beta chains from one sample in a study of T cells in narcolepsy. The protocol was immunoSEQ multiplex PCR, while the TCRdb copy is restricted to in-frame clones and leaves out a portion. The sample includes tens of thousands of clones, roughly 80% of them seen just once. Sequencing was done on a sample of CD45RA- memory CD4+ T cells from PBMCs. All receptors come from a human donor with narcolepsy. CDR3s include the opening cysteine and the closing phenylalanine or tryptophan. A D gene is named only where the DNA matches it firmly. Expanded clones get a size class; other rows say once, few or many, or leave the size out.

abundance	j_gene	v_gene	d_gene	CDR3nt	CDR3aa
few	TRBJ1-4	TRBV6-5	NA	TGTGCCAGCCGACCCTTTGGCCCGAATGAAAAACTGTTTTTT	CASRPFGPNEKLFF
NA	TRBJ2-3	TRBV28	NA	TGTGCCAGCAGTATGACAGGTATCTCAGATACGCAGTATTTT	CASSMTGISDTQYF
NA	TRBJ1-5	TRBV7-8	TRBD1	TGTGCCAGCAGGCCAACAGGGGGCCCTCAGCCCCAGCATTTT	CASRPTGGPQPQHF
NA	TRBJ1-5	TRBV5-5	TRBD1	TGTGCCAGCAGCTTGTCCAAATCCGGGACAGGTAGCAATCAGCCCCAGCATTTT	CASSLSKSGTGSNQPQHF
NA	TRBJ1-3	TRBV28	NA	TGTGCCAGCAGTAGTACAGGGAGTGGAAACACCATATATTTT	CASSSTGSGNTIYF
NA	TRBJ1-5	TRBV6-1	NA	TGTGCCAGCAGTGAAGCAAATGGGGACAATCAGCCCCAGCATTTT	CASSEANGDNQPQHF
NA	TRBJ1-5	TRBV4-2	NA	TGTGCCAGCAGCCAAGATGGCTTTTGGCAGGGAGGAAGCAATCAGCCCCAGCATTTT	CASSQDGFWQGGSNQPQHF
NA	TRBJ1-5	TRBV19	TRBD1	TGTGCCAGTAGTATAAATCTCAGGGGGCCTAGTCAGCCCCAGCATTTT	CASSINLRGPSQPQHF
NA	TRBJ1-5	TRBV11-2	NA	TGTGCCAGCAGCTTAGTGGGTCAGCCCCAGCATTTT	CASSLVGQPQHF
NA	TRBJ2-3	TRBV2	TRBD2	TGTGCCAGCCACATAGCGGGGGGGCCGCTAACTAGCACAGATACGCAGTATTTT	CASHIAGGPLTSTDTQYF
few	TRBJ2-1	TRBV6-6	TRBD1	TGTGCCAGCAGTTTAGGGCAGGGGGCCGGCAATGAGCAGTTCTTC	CASSLGQGAGNEQFF
NA	TRBJ1-1	TRBV18	NA	TGTGCCAGCTCCCCGCGAAACACTGAAGCTTTCTTT	CASSPRNTEAFF
NA	TRBJ1-1	TRBV6-1	NA	TGTGCCAGCAGTGAAGGGGGGGACACTGAAGCTTTCTTT	CASSEGGDTEAFF
NA	TRBJ2-2	TRBV30	NA	TGTGCCTGGAGTTTCACCGGGACCACCAACGGGGAGCTGTTTTTT	CAWSFTGTTNGELFF
NA	TRBJ2-1	TRBV5-8	NA	TGTGCCAGCAGCTTGGGTGGACAGGGTATCGGGGGGGACAATGAGCAGTTCTTC	CASSLGGQGIGGDNEQFF
few	TRBJ1-5	TRBV18	NA	TGTGCCAGCTCACTTAAACAGGGTGATCAGCCCCAGCATTTT	CASSLKQGDQPQHF
once	TRBJ2-7	TRBV6-1	TRBD2	TGTGCCAGCTCAAGCGGGGTGGGCGAGCAGTACTTC	CASSSGVGEQYF
NA	TRBJ2-5	TRBV5-4	TRBD2	TGTGCCAGCAGTCCTGCGCCGGGACTAGCGGGGGAGACCCAGTACTTC	CASSPAPGLAGETQYF
NA	TRBJ2-3	TRBV14	NA	TGTGCCAGCAGCTACACAGATACGCAGTATTTT	CASSYTDTQYF
NA	TRBJ2-5	TRBV9	NA	TGTGCCAGCAGCGCCAGGATGGGGGAAGGCCAGTACTTC	CASSARMGEGQYF
NA	TRBJ1-1	TRBV12-5	NA	TGTGCTAGTGGTTCACAGGGGAACACTGAAGCTTTCTTT	CASGSQGNTEAFF
NA	TRBJ1-2	TRBV7-8	NA	TGTGCCAGCAGCTTAGCGGACCGGGCCGTCCGCGCCTACACCTTC	CASSLADRAVRAYTF
once	TRBJ1-2	TRBV11-2	TRBD1	TGTGCCAGCAGCTTAACCCAACAGGGGGCGGAGGGCTACACCTTC	CASSLTQQGAEGYTF
NA	TRBJ1-6	TRBV18	NA	TGTGCCAGCTCACCAGGCCTGGTCCAAGATTCACCCCTCCACTTT	CASSPGLVQDSPLHF
NA	TRBJ1-1	TRBV6-5	NA	TGTGCCAGTAAGAGGGGGTCCAACACTGAAGCTTTCTTT	CASKRGSNTEAFF
few	TRBJ2-2	TRBV5-3	TRBD1	TGTGCCAGAAGCTTGACGCGACAGGGATGGTCCGGGGAGCTGTTTTTT	CARSLTRQGWSGELFF
NA	TRBJ1-5	TRBV27	TRBD1	TGTGCCAGCCGGAGGCCTCAGGGGGTGTTTAATCAGCCCCAGCATTTT	CASRRPQGVFNQPQHF
NA	TRBJ1-2	TRBV6-5	NA	TGTGCCAGCAGTTACGACAGCTACTATGGCTACACCTTC	CASSYDSYYGYTF
NA	TRBJ2-5	TRBV11-3	NA	TGTGCCAGCAGCTTAGAAGGGGAGACCCAGTACTTC	CASSLEGETQYF
NA	TRBJ1-6	TRBV6-1	NA	TGTGCCAGCAGTGTGTCAGCCGGAAGGAATTCACCCCTCCACTTT	CASSVSAGRNSPLHF
NA	TRBJ2-7	TRBV7-2	NA	TGTGCCAGCAGCTTAGGATGGGCCTACGAGCAGTACTTC	CASSLGWAYEQYF
few	TRBJ2-7	TRBV6-1	TRBD1	TGTGCCAGCAGCGCGACAGGGGCCCGCGAGCAGTACTTC	CASSATGAREQYF
NA	TRBJ1-1	TRBV5-4	TRBD1	TGTGCCAGCAGGGGGACAGGGGGAAACACTGAAGCTTTCTTT	CASRGTGGNTEAFF
NA	TRBJ1-5	TRBV21-1	NA	TGTGCCAGCAATACGGGACAGCTGGACTCTAGCAATCAGCCCCAGCATTTT	CASNTGQLDSSNQPQHF
NA	TRBJ2-1	TRBV19	NA	TGTGCCAGCACCCAAGGACAGCTCAGCTCCTACAATGAGCAGTTCTTC	CASTQGQLSSYNEQFF
medium-sized	TRBJ1-2	TRBV6-6	TRBD1	TGTGCCAGCATGTTGGCCGGGACAGGGGGCTTTGGCTACACCTTC	CASMLAGTGGFGYTF
NA	TRBJ2-3	TRBV9	TRBD2	TGTGCCAGCAGCGTAGTGGCTAGCGGGGGGGATACGCAGTATTTT	CASSVVASGGDTQYF
NA	TRBJ2-5	TRBV7-8	NA	TGTGCCAGCAGCCAGGACAGCCAAGAGACCCAGTACTTC	CASSQDSQETQYF
NA	TRBJ1-2	TRBV11-2	NA	TGTGCCAGCAGCTTAAGCTTAGCGAGGTTCTATGGCTACACCTTC	CASSLSLARFYGYTF
NA	TRBJ2-5	TRBV10-3	NA	TGTGCCATCAGTGCGAAAGAGACCCAGTACTTC	CAISAKETQYF
NA	TRBJ1-1	TRBV6-6	NA	TGTGCCGTGTCGGGTCGAGGTAAGAACACTGAAGCTTTCTTT	CAVSGRGKNTEAFF
few	TRBJ1-1	TRBV9	NA	TGTGCCAGCAGCCCCCACTCGACAGGGAACACTGAAGCTTTCTTT	CASSPHSTGNTEAFF
NA	TRBJ2-5	TRBV4-3	NA	TGCGCCAGCAGCCAAGGATTAGGGGGAGAGACCCAGTACTTC	CASSQGLGGETQYF
NA	TRBJ1-1	TRBV9	TRBD1	TGTGCCAGCAGTCTTGGACAGGGGGCCACTGAAGCTTTCTTT	CASSLGQGATEAFF